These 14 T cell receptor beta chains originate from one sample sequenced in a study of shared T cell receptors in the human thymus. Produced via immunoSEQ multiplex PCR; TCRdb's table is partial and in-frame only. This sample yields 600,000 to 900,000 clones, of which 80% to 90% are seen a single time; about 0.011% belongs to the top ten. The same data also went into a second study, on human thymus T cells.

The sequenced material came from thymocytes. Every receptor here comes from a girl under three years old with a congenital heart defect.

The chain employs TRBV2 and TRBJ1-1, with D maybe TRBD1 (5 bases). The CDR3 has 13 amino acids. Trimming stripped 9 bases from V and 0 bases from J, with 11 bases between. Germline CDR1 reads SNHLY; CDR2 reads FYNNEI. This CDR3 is CARGDRMNTEAFF. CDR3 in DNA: TGTGCCAGAGGAGACAGAATGAACACTGAAGCTTTCTTT.

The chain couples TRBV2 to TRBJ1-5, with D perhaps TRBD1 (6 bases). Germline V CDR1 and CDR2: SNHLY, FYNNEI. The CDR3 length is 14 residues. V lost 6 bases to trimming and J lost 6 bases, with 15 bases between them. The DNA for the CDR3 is TGTGCCAGCAGGGGGGCCAGGGTGTCTCAGCCCCAGCATTTT. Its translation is CASRGARVSQPQHF.

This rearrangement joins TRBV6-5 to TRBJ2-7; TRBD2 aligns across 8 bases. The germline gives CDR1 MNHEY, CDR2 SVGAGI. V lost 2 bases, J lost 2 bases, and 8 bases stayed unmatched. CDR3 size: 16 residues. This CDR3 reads CASSYGRTSPTYEQYF. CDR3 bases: TGTGCCAGCAGTTACGGAAGGACTAGCCCTACCTACGAGCAGTACTTC.

CDR3 in amino acids: CASSFGTGDYGYTF. The CDR3 nucleotides are TGTGCCAGCAGCTTCGGGACAGGGGACTATGGCTACACCTTC. This chain uses TRBV11-2 with TRBJ1-2; TRBD1 matches at 10 bases. The trim removed 3 bases at V and 3 bases at J, leaving 1 base unmatched. CDR1 is SGHAT, CDR2 FQNNGV, per germline. The CDR3 has 14 residues.

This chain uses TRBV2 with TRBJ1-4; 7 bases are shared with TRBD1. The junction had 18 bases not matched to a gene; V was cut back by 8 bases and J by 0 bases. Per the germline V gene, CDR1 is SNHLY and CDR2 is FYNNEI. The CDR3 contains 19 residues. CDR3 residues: CASSEDRGHLVATNEKLFF. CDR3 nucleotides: TGTGCCAGCTCAGAGGATAGGGGGCATTTAGTTGCAACTAATGAAAAACTGTTTTTT.

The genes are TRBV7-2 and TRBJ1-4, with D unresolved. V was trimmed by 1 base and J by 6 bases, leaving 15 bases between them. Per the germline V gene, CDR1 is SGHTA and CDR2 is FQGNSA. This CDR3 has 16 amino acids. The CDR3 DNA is TGTGCCAGCAGCTTAGTCCCCCCGGGGTCGGATGAAAAACTGTTTTTT. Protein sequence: CASSLVPPGSDEKLFF.

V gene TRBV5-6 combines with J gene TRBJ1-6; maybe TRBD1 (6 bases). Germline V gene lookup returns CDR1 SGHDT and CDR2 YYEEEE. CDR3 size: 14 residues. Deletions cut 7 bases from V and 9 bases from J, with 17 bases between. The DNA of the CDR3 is TGTGCCAGCCGGGGGGACAAAATGGGTTCACCCCTCCACTTT. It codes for CASRGDKMGSPLHF.

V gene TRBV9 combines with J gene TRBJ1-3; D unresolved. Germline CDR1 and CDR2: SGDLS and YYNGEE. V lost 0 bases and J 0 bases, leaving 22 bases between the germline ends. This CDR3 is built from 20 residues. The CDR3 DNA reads TGTGCCAGCAGCGTAGTTATGGAGGGCATGCGCCCAATCTCTGGAAACACCATATATTTT. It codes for CASSVVMEGMRPISGNTIYF.

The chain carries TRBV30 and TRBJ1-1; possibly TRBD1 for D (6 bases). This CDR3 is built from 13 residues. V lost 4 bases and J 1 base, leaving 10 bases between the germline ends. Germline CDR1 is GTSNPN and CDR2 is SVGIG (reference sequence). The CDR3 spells CAWNTDRNTEAFF. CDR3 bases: TGTGCCTGGAACACGGACAGGAACACTGAAGCTTTCTTT.

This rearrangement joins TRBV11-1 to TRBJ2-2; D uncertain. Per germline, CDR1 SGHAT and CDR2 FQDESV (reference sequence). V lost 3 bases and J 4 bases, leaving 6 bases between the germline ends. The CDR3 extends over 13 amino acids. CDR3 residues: CASSFGSTGELFF. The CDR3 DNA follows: TGTGCCAGCAGCTTTGGTAGCACCGGGGAGCTGTTTTTT.

Here the CDR3 reads CASSEAGFQPQHF. The CDR3 DNA sequence: TGTGCCAGCAGTGAAGCCGGGTTTCAGCCCCAGCATTTT. The chain employs TRBV6-1 and TRBJ1-5; D ambiguous. The germline gives CDR1 MNHNS, CDR2 SASEGT. The V and J ends lost 0 bases and 6 bases respectively, with 6 bases between them. This CDR3 contains 13 residues.

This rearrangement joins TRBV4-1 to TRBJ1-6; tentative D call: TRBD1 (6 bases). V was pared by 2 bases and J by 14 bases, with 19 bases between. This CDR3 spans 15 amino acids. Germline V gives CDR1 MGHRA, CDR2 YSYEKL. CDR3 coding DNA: TGCGCCAGCAGCCAACCTACAGGGTCCCTGAAGGCCCTCCACTTT. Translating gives CASSQPTGSLKALHF.

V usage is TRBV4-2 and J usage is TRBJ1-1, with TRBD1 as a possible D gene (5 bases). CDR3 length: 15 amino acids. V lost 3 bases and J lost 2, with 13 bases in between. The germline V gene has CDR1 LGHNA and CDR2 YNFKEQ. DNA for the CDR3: TGTGCCAGCAGCCACCCGGGGGAGGTCAACACTGAAGCTTTCTTT. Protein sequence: CASSHPGEVNTEAFF.

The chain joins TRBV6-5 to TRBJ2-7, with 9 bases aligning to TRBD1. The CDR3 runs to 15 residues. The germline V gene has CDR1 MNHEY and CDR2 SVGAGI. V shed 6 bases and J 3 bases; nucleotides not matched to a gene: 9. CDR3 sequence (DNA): TGTGCCAGCAGGACTCCACAGGGGGCGGACTACGAGCAGTACTTC. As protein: CASRTPQGADYEQYF.